This passage covers 9 T cell receptor beta chains from one sample sequenced in a study of shared clonotypes between healthy human individuals. Naive-designated CD8 cells lacked CD45RO, were positively enriched for CCR7, and omitted terminally differentiated effector memory CD45RA+ cells. The method was immunoSEQ multiplex PCR; TCRdb's version includes in-frame clones alone and lacks a portion of them. Of about 2 million clones in the sample, less than 95% were seen once. Sequenced sample: naive CD8+ T cells sorted from blood. These receptor sequences come from a young man in good health.

This clone was counted a few times. The CDR3 spells CAISESEVLNTEAFF. CDR3 nucleotides: TGTGCCATCAGTGAGTCCGAGGTTTTGAACACTGAAGCTTTCTTT. The gene calls are TRBV10-3 and TRBJ1-1; D uncertain. The CDR3 spans 15 residues. CDR1 and CDR2 (germline): ENHRY, SYGVKD. Trimming pared 0 bases from V and 0 bases from J, leaving 8 bases between.

The chain joins TRBV28 to TRBJ2-2; D possibly corresponds to TRBD2 (6 bases). Germline V gives CDR1 MDHEN, CDR2 SYDVKM. The CDR3 is 12 amino acids. V lost 7 bases and J 6 bases, leaving 9 bases between the germline ends. This CDR3 is CASISGAGELFF. As DNA, the CDR3 is TGTGCCAGCATCTCGGGGGCCGGGGAGCTGTTTTTT. Together with reference TRBV28 and TRBJ2-2, the CDR3 gives the full variable domain: DVKVTQSSRYLVKRTGEKVFLECVQDMDHENMFWYRQDPGLGLRLIYFSYDVKMKEKGDIPEGYSVSREKKERFSLILESASTNQTSMYLCASISGAGELFFGEGSRLTVL.

This clone was seen more than once but under ten times. V usage is TRBV19 and J usage is TRBJ1-6; unclear D gene. V lost 5 bases to trimming and J lost 4 bases, with 12 bases between them. The CDR3 has 15 residues. Germline assignment: CDR1 LNHDA and CDR2 SQIVND (reference sequence). The CDR3 sequence is CASSPRTEYNSPLHF. The CDR3 DNA reads TGTGCCAGTAGTCCGCGGACGGAATATAATTCACCCCTCCACTTT.

In its sample, this clone was seen a few times. The chain is built from TRBV6-5 and TRBJ2-7; possibly TRBD1 for D (6 bases). This CDR3 has 13 amino acids. Germline CDR1 reads MNHEY; CDR2 reads SVGAGI. V was clipped by 5 bases and J by 3 bases, with 11 bases between them. CDR3 nucleotide sequence: TGTGCCAGCAGTCGACAGGCCAACTACGAGCAGTACTTC. This gives the protein CASSRQANYEQYF.

CDR3 DNA sequence: TGTGCCAGCAGCTTGGCCGTCGGGGAAGCTTTCTTT. This translates into CASSLAVGEAFF. The chain couples TRBV5-4 to TRBJ1-1; D remains unclear. The CDR3 covers 12 residues. CDR1 and CDR2 (germline): SGHNT, YYREEE (reference sequence). Trimming cost V 0 bases and J 8 bases, with 8 bases left between them.

The rearrangement links TRBV9 to TRBJ2-5, with D unresolved. Trimming pared 0 bases from V and 1 base from J, leaving 10 bases between. CDR3 size: 15 residues. CDR1 SGDLS and CDR2 YYNGEE come from the germline V gene. In nucleotides, the CDR3 is TGTGCCAGCAGCGTAGAAGGTTGGGGCCAAGAGACCCAGTACTTC. Amino acid sequence: CASSVEGWGQETQYF.

The CDR3 nucleotides read TGTGCCAGCAGTTACGCCCTAGCGGGCGGCTACGAGCAGTACTTC. This encodes CASSYALAGGYEQYF. The V and J genes are TRBV6-5 and TRBJ2-7, with TRBD2 identical over 8 bases. The CDR3 consists of 15 residues. With 2 bases clipped from V and 3 bases from J, the junction kept 6 bases outside the gene matches. CDR1 is MNHEY, CDR2 SVGAGI, per germline.

This rearrangement joins TRBV5-6 to TRBJ1-6; D ambiguous. There are 14 residues in the CDR3. V was shortened by 4 bases and J by 5 bases, with 10 bases between the two germline ends. Germline-derived CDR1 and CDR2 are SGHDT and YYEEEE. DNA for the CDR3: TGTGCCAGCAGCGCGGAGGGTCATAATTCACCCCTCCACTTT. Protein sequence: CASSAEGHNSPLHF.

With respect to this clone: Other DNA sequences in this specimen translate into the identical CDR3. The chain employs TRBV6-5 and TRBJ2-7; 7 nucleotides agree with TRBD1. The germline CDR1 and CDR2 sequences are MNHEY and SVGAGI. Unmatched junction bases numbered 8, after V lost 0 bases and J lost 3 bases. The CDR3 has 16 residues. The CDR3 protein is CASSYSTGTENYEQYF. In DNA form, the CDR3 reads TGTGCCAGCAGTTACTCAACCGGGACAGAGAACTACGAGCAGTACTTC.